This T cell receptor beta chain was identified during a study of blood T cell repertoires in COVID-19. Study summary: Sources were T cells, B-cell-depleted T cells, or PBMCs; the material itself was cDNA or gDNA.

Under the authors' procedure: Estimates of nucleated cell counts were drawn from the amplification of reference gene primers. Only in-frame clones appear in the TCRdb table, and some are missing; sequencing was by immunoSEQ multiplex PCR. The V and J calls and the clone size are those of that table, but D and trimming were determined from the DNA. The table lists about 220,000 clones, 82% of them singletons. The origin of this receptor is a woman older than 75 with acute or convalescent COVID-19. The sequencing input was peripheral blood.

For the CDR3, the DNA is TGTGCCAGCAGCGCCTGGGTGACTAGCGGGGGCACAGATACGCAGTATTTT. Translated: CASSAWVTSGGTDTQYF. This rearrangement joins TRBV7-9 to TRBJ2-3; TRBD2 agrees at 11 bases. Germline V gene data show CDR1 as SEHNR and CDR2 as FQNEAQ (reference sequence). This CDR3 region has 17 residues. With 5 bases clipped from V and 1 base from J, the junction kept 8 bases outside the gene matches.